This T cell receptor (beta chain) was sequenced for a study of T cell responses to AZD1222 COVID-19 vaccine. Study outcomes and limitations: At baseline, seropositivity was found in only 5 to 7 AZD1222 recipients.

The CDR3 has 14 residues. V was clipped by 3 bases and J by 4 bases, with 12 bases between them. Germline CDR1 is MNHEY and CDR2 is SMNVEV (reference sequence). Some clones are missing from TCRdb's copy, which holds only in-frame ones; the method was immunoSEQ multiplex PCR. The sample shows over 150,000 clones, 85% to 95% of them seen only once. On this clone itself: Its target is unknown.

The analysis combined second doses at about 4 or about 12 weeks. The TCR sequence derives from an adult who received the AZD1222 COVID-19 vaccine. The sample in question was peripheral blood, obtained 28 days after the second AZD1222 dose. The chain couples TRBV27 to TRBJ1-2; TRBD1 is a possible D gene (5 bases). In nucleotides, the CDR3 is TGTGCCAGCAGTTTGAGCCGGGACGTCTATGGCTACACCTTC. Amino acid sequence: CASSLSRDVYGYTF.